This T cell receptor beta chain was sequenced for a study of monozygotic twins with cystic fibrosis (dated by TCRdb to about 2021). Concerning the study at large: Barcoded libraries were prepared with roughly 15 PCR cycles from about 3.2 micrograms of fragmented DNA. TCR beta repertoires were compared within and between 16 monozygotic twin pairs with cystic fibrosis so that genetic influence on V and J gene usage could be assessed. Ten female and six male twin pairs, aged about 2.0 to 40 years (median about 10 years) and mostly children and adolescents, were included in the cohort. Twins were ranked among over a thousand cohort participants for weight-for-height and FEVPerc (FEV1 disease centile) on the day of blood sampling. Data for three of the twin pairs had previously been reported in another context. Broad study findings and their caveats: Nucleotide-identical clonotype sharing was significantly higher within monozygotic CF twin pairs than between unrelated CF individuals (P = 0.000026, Mann-Whitney). No association turned up between shared CDR3 numbers and age, concordance or disease severity, and the cohort was small. Simpson clonality was generally low (median approximately 0.0091), suggesting a naive-dominated repertoire, with higher clonality in the most severely affected patients. V gene usage was most similar to the co-twin for 13 of 16 pairs, and J usage for 8 of 16 pairs, suggesting genetic constraints.

Concerning this clone: What antigen it recognizes has not been identified. No clone much larger than this one lies a single base away; base qualities are absent.

Following the manufacturer's instructions, the researchers used the immunoSEQ immune profiling system to amplify TCR beta CDR3 regions via multiplex PCR. An Illumina NextSeq system was used for sequencing. On the authors' methods: Sequence data were processed on the immunoSEQ Analyzer platform, and clonality was computed as the square root of Simpson's index of productive rearrangements. V and J usage similarity was measured by Jensen-Shannon distance, and CDR3 generation probabilities were computed with OLGA. Shared CDR3 sequences were searched against the immuneACCESS database (August 2020) and VDJdb (December 2020). TCRdb stores this immuneACCESS table with in-frame sequences only. Part of the clones is absent; in the studies checked, under half of the shortfall reflects unresolved V genes, and no reason is known for the rest. V and J calls and clone size are as listed in that table; D and trimming were resolved from the DNA. The table for this sample lists 30,000 to 45,000 clones; about 87% of them were counted only once. The leading ten clones occupy around 1.7% of the sample.

The twin pairs came from the European Cystic Fibrosis Twin and Sibling Study Cohort, a cohort that recruited patients from 150 to 200 CF clinics across 14 European countries. Zygosity and CFTR genotype were verified in-house, with zygosity tested by multiplex PCR of nine short tandem repeat loci. Peripheral blood was sampled from each twin, and clinical parameters were recorded on the day of blood sampling. Genomic DNA was isolated from peripheral blood cells with phenol/chloroform and kept in TE buffer at 4 degrees C. The receptor comes from a girl aged 2 to 10 with cystic fibrosis. The sample was blood.

The sequence in DNA is TGTGCCAGCAGTTGGACAGGGTCCACAGATACGCAGTATTTT. Its translation is CASSWTGSTDTQYF. The chain is encoded by TRBV6-6 joined to TRBJ2-3; TRBD1 matches 8 bases in the middle. CDR1 and CDR2 are drawn from the germline V gene (reference sequence): MNHNY, SVGAGI. Ends trimmed: V by 4 bases, J by 2 bases; bases unmatched to a gene: 2. The CDR3 holds 14 amino acids from the cysteine to the phenylalanine. The only DNA kept is the CDR3, 42 bases in frame from the first base.